These T cell receptor beta chains were read from a single sample in a study of OX40 agonist ivuxolimab in advanced cancers. Using immunoSEQ multiplex PCR, the repertoire was profiled, and TCRdb retains in-frame clones only, with some absent. The sample shows more than 55,000 clones, roughly 80% of them seen only once. Sequencing used CD4+ or CD8+ T cells sorted from blood, obtained in a trial of the OX40 agonist ivuxolimab. The source of these receptors is an adult with an advanced solid tumor such as melanoma, head and neck, liver or kidney cancer. CDR3s include the opening cysteine and the closing phenylalanine or tryptophan. Fields, in order: V gene, J gene, clone size, D gene, CDR3 DNA, CDR3 protein. A D gene is named only where the DNA matches it firmly. Some rows mark clone size as missing; the rest say once, few, many or name a class of expanded clone.

V gene: TRBV6-6; J gene: TRBJ1-2; clone size: NA; D gene: TRBD1; CDR3 DNA: TGTGCCAGCAGAAACAGGGGTCGTGGCTACACCTTC; CDR3 protein: CASRNRGRGYTF
V gene: TRBV19; J gene: TRBJ2-3; clone size: NA; D gene: TRBD1; CDR3 DNA: TGTGCCAGCGCTGGGACAGGGGTGAATACGCAGTATTTT; CDR3 protein: CASAGTGVNTQYF
V gene: TRBV29-1; J gene: TRBJ1-1; clone size: NA; D gene: TRBD1; CDR3 DNA: TGCAGCGCCAGGACAGGGGAGAACACTGAAGCTTTCTTT; CDR3 protein: CSARTGENTEAFF
V gene: TRBV18; J gene: TRBJ1-5; clone size: NA; D gene: NA; CDR3 DNA: TGTGCCAGCTCCCTTTCGGCGATTCAGAGCAATCAGCCCCAGCATTTT; CDR3 protein: CASSLSAIQSNQPQHF
V gene: TRBV5-6; J gene: TRBJ2-1; clone size: once; D gene: TRBD2; CDR3 DNA: TGTGCCAGCAGTACCAGCGGACTAGATTTCCATGAGCAGTTCTTC; CDR3 protein: CASSTSGLDFHEQFF
V gene: TRBV5-1; J gene: TRBJ1-2; clone size: NA; D gene: TRBD1; CDR3 DNA: TGCGCCAGCAGCCCCTCTGGGACAGGGGCTAACTATGGCTACACCTTC; CDR3 protein: CASSPSGTGANYGYTF
V gene: TRBV20-1; J gene: TRBJ2-3; clone size: few; D gene: NA; CDR3 DNA: TGCAGTGCTAGGGATCCAGATACGCAGTATTTT; CDR3 protein: CSARDPDTQYF
V gene: TRBV7-9; J gene: TRBJ2-7; clone size: NA; D gene: NA; CDR3 DNA: TGTGCCAGCAGCGCCGCGGAAAGGGGGGATCTAGGGTACGAGCAGTACTTC; CDR3 protein: CASSAAERGDLGYEQYF
V gene: TRBV27; J gene: TRBJ2-6; clone size: NA; D gene: NA; CDR3 DNA: TGTGCCAGCAGTTTATTGCCACAGGGGGCCAACGTCCTGACTTTC; CDR3 protein: CASSLLPQGANVLTF
V gene: TRBV18; J gene: TRBJ1-2; clone size: NA; D gene: TRBD1; CDR3 DNA: TGTGCCAGCTCACCGTCCGGGACAGACTATGGCTACACCTTC; CDR3 protein: CASSPSGTDYGYTF
V gene: TRBV6-1; J gene: TRBJ2-7; clone size: once; D gene: TRBD1; CDR3 DNA: TGTGCCAGCAGCCCGGGACAGGGGGCAGGACACGAGCAGTACTTC; CDR3 protein: CASSPGQGAGHEQYF
V gene: TRBV6-5; J gene: TRBJ1-6; clone size: NA; D gene: TRBD1; CDR3 DNA: TGTGCCAGCAGCACCCAGGGGGTCCACTCACCCCTCCACTTT; CDR3 protein: CASSTQGVHSPLHF
V gene: TRBV28; J gene: TRBJ2-3; clone size: NA; D gene: NA; CDR3 DNA: TGTGCCAGCAGGCCGGGGGGCCCCACAGATACGCAGTATTTT; CDR3 protein: CASRPGGPTDTQYF
V gene: TRBV5-5; J gene: TRBJ1-6; clone size: NA; D gene: NA; CDR3 DNA: TGTGCCAGCAGCTTGGGGGCGGCCCATTCACCCCTCCACTTT; CDR3 protein: CASSLGAAHSPLHF
V gene: TRBV6-5; J gene: TRBJ1-2; clone size: NA; D gene: NA; CDR3 DNA: TGTGCCAGCAGTTTTCAGCGAGGAGCTAACTATGGCTACACCTTC; CDR3 protein: CASSFQRGANYGYTF
V gene: TRBV7-2; J gene: TRBJ2-1; clone size: once; D gene: NA; CDR3 DNA: TGTGCCAGCAGCTTAGTGACCCCCCTCTCCTACAATGAGCAGTTCTTC; CDR3 protein: CASSLVTPLSYNEQFF
V gene: TRBV29-1; J gene: TRBJ2-1; clone size: NA; D gene: TRBD2; CDR3 DNA: TGCAGCGTTGAGCCGCCTAGCGGCCGCTCCTACAATGAGCAGTTCTTC; CDR3 protein: CSVEPPSGRSYNEQFF
V gene: TRBV2; J gene: TRBJ2-1; clone size: NA; D gene: TRBD2; CDR3 DNA: TGTGCCAACATTCGGGGGGGCCGGGGCAATGAGCAGTTCTTC; CDR3 protein: CANIRGGRGNEQFF
V gene: TRBV7-2; J gene: TRBJ1-6; clone size: NA; D gene: NA; CDR3 DNA: TGTGCCAGCAGCTTGACAGGCTACCTAGGGAATTCACCCCTCCACTTT; CDR3 protein: CASSLTGYLGNSPLHF
V gene: TRBV6-5; J gene: TRBJ1-1; clone size: NA; D gene: NA; CDR3 DNA: TGTGCCAGCAGCCGAGACAGCCGTGCTGAAGCTTTCTTT; CDR3 protein: CASSRDSRAEAFF
V gene: TRBV28; J gene: TRBJ2-7; clone size: NA; D gene: NA; CDR3 DNA: TGTGCCAGCAGTTTAGAAGGCCCCTGGGCCTACGAGCAGTACTTC; CDR3 protein: CASSLEGPWAYEQYF
V gene: TRBV29-1; J gene: TRBJ1-2; clone size: few; D gene: NA; CDR3 DNA: TGCAGCGCCGCAGGAGGGACCAACTATGGCTACACCTTC; CDR3 protein: CSAAGGTNYGYTF
V gene: TRBV7-2; J gene: TRBJ2-2; clone size: NA; D gene: NA; CDR3 DNA: TGTGCCAGCAGGCAACCGACTGGCCCGATAGGGGAGCTGTTTTTT; CDR3 protein: CASRQPTGPIGELFF
V gene: TRBV19; J gene: TRBJ2-7; clone size: NA; D gene: TRBD1; CDR3 DNA: TGTGCCAGTAGTGCCTCCCGACAGGGTGCCGAGCAGTACTTC; CDR3 protein: CASSASRQGAEQYF
V gene: TRBV19; J gene: TRBJ2-5; clone size: NA; D gene: TRBD1; CDR3 DNA: TGTGCCAGTAGTGTGGGGTCAGGACAGGGAGAGACCCAGTACTTC; CDR3 protein: CASSVGSGQGETQYF
V gene: TRBV4-1; J gene: TRBJ1-1; clone size: NA; D gene: TRBD1; CDR3 DNA: TGCGCCGGCAGCCAAGATTCGAACAGGGGCATGAACACTGAAGCTTTCTTT; CDR3 protein: CAGSQDSNRGMNTEAFF
V gene: TRBV7-9; J gene: TRBJ1-1; clone size: NA; D gene: NA; CDR3 DNA: TGTGCCAGCAGCTTAGAGCAGAACACTGAAGCTTTCTTT; CDR3 protein: CASSLEQNTEAFF
V gene: TRBV11-2; J gene: TRBJ2-7; clone size: NA; D gene: NA; CDR3 DNA: TGTGCCAGCAGCTTAGGGGCGTACGAGCAGTACTTC; CDR3 protein: CASSLGAYEQYF
V gene: TRBV30; J gene: TRBJ1-2; clone size: NA; D gene: NA; CDR3 DNA: TGTGCCTGGAGTGGACAGACTTTGATCTATGGCTACACCTTC; CDR3 protein: CAWSGQTLIYGYTF
V gene: TRBV5-1; J gene: TRBJ1-1; clone size: NA; D gene: NA; CDR3 DNA: TGCGCCAGCAGCTTGGGGCGGGGAGGCAGGGAAGCTTTCTTT; CDR3 protein: CASSLGRGGREAFF
V gene: TRBV5-4; J gene: TRBJ1-1; clone size: NA; D gene: NA; CDR3 DNA: TGCGCCAGCAGCCAGGGGAGGGACACTGAAGCTTTCTTT; CDR3 protein: CASSQGRDTEAFF
V gene: TRBV5-4; J gene: TRBJ1-2; clone size: NA; D gene: TRBD1; CDR3 DNA: TGCGCCAGCAGCCAAGACGACAGGGGTAGCTACACCTTC; CDR3 protein: CASSQDDRGSYTF
V gene: TRBV7-8; J gene: TRBJ1-1; clone size: NA; D gene: NA; CDR3 DNA: TGTGCCAGCAGCTTAGGGGGCCCGAACACTGAAGCTTTCTTT; CDR3 protein: CASSLGGPNTEAFF
V gene: TRBV2; J gene: TRBJ2-2; clone size: NA; D gene: TRBD1; CDR3 DNA: TGTGCCAGCAAAAGGCGGGAGACAGGGGGGAACACCGGGGAGCTGTTTTTT; CDR3 protein: CASKRRETGGNTGELFF
V gene: TRBV28; J gene: TRBJ2-1; clone size: NA; D gene: TRBD1; CDR3 DNA: TGTGCCAGCAGTTTAGGGACAGGGAGATCCTATGAGCAGTTCTTC; CDR3 protein: CASSLGTGRSYEQFF
V gene: TRBV6-6; J gene: TRBJ1-4; clone size: NA; D gene: NA; CDR3 DNA: TGTGCCAGCAGGGAACACGAAAAACTGTTTTTT; CDR3 protein: CASREHEKLFF
V gene: TRBV7-2; J gene: TRBJ1-2; clone size: NA; D gene: NA; CDR3 DNA: TGTGCCAGCAGCCCGACGCGGGGTGGCTACACCTTC; CDR3 protein: CASSPTRGGYTF
V gene: TRBV6-1; J gene: TRBJ1-1; clone size: NA; D gene: NA; CDR3 DNA: TGTGCCAGCACCCAGCTCGGGAGGGCCAACACTGAAGCTTTCTTT; CDR3 protein: CASTQLGRANTEAFF
V gene: TRBV27; J gene: TRBJ1-1; clone size: NA; D gene: TRBD1; CDR3 DNA: TGTGCCAGCAGGGGACAGACAAACACTGAAGCTTTCTTT; CDR3 protein: CASRGQTNTEAFF
V gene: TRBV14; J gene: TRBJ2-7; clone size: NA; D gene: NA; CDR3 DNA: TGTGCCAGCAGCCAAGATCTTGACTACGAGCAGTACTTC; CDR3 protein: CASSQDLDYEQYF
V gene: TRBV7-9; J gene: TRBJ2-3; clone size: NA; D gene: TRBD1; CDR3 DNA: TGTGCCAGCAGGTCGACAGGGGATACGCAGTATTTT; CDR3 protein: CASRSTGDTQYF
V gene: TRBV10-1; J gene: TRBJ2-5; clone size: NA; D gene: TRBD2; CDR3 DNA: TGCGCCAGCAGTGGGGGCGGAGCGGGGGAGACCCAGTACTTC; CDR3 protein: CASSGGGAGETQYF